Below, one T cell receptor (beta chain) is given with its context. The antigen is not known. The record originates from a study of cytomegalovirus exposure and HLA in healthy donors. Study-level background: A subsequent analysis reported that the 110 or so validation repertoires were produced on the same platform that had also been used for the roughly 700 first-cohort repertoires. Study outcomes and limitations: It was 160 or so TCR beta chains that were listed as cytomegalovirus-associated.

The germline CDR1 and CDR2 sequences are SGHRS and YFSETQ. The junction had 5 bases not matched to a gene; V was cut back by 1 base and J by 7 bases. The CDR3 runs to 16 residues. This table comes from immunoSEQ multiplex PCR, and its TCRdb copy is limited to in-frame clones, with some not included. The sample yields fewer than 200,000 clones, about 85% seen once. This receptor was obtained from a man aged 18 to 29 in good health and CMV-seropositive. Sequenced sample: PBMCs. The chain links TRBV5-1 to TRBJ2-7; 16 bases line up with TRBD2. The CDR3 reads CASSLTGTSGGGEQYF. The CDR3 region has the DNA TGCGCCAGCAGCTTGACCGGGACTAGCGGGGGGGGTGAGCAGTACTTC.